What follows describes a single T cell receptor (beta chain). This record comes from a study of blood T cell repertoires in COVID-19. Study-wide context: Specimens from acute and convalescent COVID-19 originated in the United States, Italy and Spain. From T cells, B-cell-depleted T cells, or PBMCs came the material, which was cDNA or gDNA.

The CDR3 extends over 16 amino acids. Per the germline V gene, CDR1 is SGHNT and CDR2 is YYREEE (reference sequence). V shed 0 bases and J 7 bases; nucleotides not matched to a gene: 13. Per the original methods: Amplified reference gene primers provided the basis for estimating nucleated cell counts. Produced via immunoSEQ multiplex PCR; TCRdb's table is partial and in-frame only. That table is the source of V, J and clone size, and D and trimming were worked out from the DNA. The sample holds some 54,000 clones; around 83% are singletons and the top ten take under 2%. Sequencing was done on a sample of peripheral blood. The chain carries TRBV5-4 and TRBJ2-7; TRBD2 agrees at 7 bases. This receptor was taken from an older woman with acute or convalescent COVID-19. In nucleotides, the CDR3 is TGTGCCAGCAGCTTGGCCCCAGGCGGGGGAGCAGGGGAGCAGTACTTC. Translating it yields CASSLAPGGGAGEQYF.